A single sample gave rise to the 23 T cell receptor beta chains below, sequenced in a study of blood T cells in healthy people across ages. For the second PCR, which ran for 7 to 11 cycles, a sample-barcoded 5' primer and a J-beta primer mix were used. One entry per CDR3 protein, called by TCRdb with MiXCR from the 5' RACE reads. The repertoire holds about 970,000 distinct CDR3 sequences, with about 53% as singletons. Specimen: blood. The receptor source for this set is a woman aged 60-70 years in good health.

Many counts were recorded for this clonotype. CDR3 in amino acids: CASSLAGNEQFF. DNA for the CDR3: TGTGCCAGCAGCTTAGCTGGGAATGAGCAGTTCTTC. J is TRBJ2-1 and V is TRBV11-2; no definite D call. V lost 1 base and J 7 bases, leaving 5 bases between the germline ends. The CDR3 has 12 amino acids. Germline assignment: CDR1 SGHAT and CDR2 FQNNGV.

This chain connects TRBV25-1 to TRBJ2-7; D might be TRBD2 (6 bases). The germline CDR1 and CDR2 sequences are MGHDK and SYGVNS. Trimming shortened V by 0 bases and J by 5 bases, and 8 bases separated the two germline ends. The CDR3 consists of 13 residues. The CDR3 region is CASSEYGGDEQYF. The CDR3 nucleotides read TGTGCCAGCAGTGAATATGGCGGGGACGAGCAGTACTTC.

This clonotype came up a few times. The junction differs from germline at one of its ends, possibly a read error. CDR3 sequence reads: CSARDQGAGPDTRYF. CDR3 nucleotides: TGCAGTGCTAGAGATCAAGGGGCAGGACCAGATACGCGGTATTTT. This chain joins TRBV20-1 and TRBJ2-3; TRBD1 might be the D (5 bases). The CDR3 has 15 residues. Looked up from germline, CDR1 is DFQATT and CDR2 is SNEGSKA (reference sequence).

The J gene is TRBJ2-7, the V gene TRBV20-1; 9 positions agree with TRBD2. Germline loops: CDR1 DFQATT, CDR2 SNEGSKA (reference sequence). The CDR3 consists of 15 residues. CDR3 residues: CSGTSGSRPAYEQYF. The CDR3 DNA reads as TGCAGCGGAACTAGCGGGTCCAGACCTGCCTACGAGCAGTACTTC.

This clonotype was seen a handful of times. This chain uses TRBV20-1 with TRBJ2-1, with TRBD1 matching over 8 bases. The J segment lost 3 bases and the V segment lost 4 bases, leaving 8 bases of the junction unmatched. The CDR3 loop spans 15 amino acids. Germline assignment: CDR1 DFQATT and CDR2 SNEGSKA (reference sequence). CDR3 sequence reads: CSAITGTGDYNEQFF. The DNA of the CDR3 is TGCAGTGCTATAACCGGGACAGGTGACTACAATGAGCAGTTCTTC.

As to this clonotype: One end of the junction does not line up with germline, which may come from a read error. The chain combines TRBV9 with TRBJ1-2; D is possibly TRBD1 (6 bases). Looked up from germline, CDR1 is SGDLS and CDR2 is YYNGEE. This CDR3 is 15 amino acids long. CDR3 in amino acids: CASSAQGGGLYGNTF. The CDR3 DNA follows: TGTGCCAGCAGCGCACAGGGAGGCGGCCTTTATGGCAACACCTTC.

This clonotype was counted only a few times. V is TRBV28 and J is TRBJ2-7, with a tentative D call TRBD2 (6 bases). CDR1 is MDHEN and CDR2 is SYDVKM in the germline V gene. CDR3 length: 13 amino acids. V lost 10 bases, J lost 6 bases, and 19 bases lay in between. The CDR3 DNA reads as TGTGCCACCATCGCGGTCTCGGAGGGCGAGCAGTACTTC. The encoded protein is CATIAVSEGEQYF.

DNA for the CDR3: TGTGCCAGCAGTCCCGGGACAGGGATCTATGCAACTAATGAAAAACTGTTTTTT. Amino acid sequence: CASSPGTGIYATNEKLFF. The J gene is TRBJ1-4, the V gene TRBV11-1, with 9 bases matching TRBD1. The length of the CDR3 is 18 residues. V lost 6 bases, J lost 0 bases, and 11 bases stayed unmatched. Germline V gives CDR1 SGHAT, CDR2 FQDESV (reference sequence).

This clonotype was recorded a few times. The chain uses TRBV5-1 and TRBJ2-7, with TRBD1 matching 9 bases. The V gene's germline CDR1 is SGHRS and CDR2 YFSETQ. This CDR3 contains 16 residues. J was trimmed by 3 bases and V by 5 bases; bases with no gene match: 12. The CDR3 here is CASREATGTGHYEQYF. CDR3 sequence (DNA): TGCGCCAGCAGGGAGGCCACCGGGACAGGGCACTACGAGCAGTACTTC.

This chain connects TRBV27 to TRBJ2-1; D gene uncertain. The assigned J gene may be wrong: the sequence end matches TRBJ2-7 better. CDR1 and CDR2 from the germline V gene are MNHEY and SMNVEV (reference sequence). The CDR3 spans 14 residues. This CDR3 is CATGSHLSYNEQYF. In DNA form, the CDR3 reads TGTGCCACGGGCAGTCACCTCTCCTACAATGAGCAGTACTTC.

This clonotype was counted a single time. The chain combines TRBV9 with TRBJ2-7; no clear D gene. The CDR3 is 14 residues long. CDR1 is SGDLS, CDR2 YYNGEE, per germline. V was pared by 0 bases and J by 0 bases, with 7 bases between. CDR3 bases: TGTGCCAGCAGCGTAGACGTCCGCTCCTACGAGCAGTACTTC. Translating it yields CASSVDVRSYEQYF.

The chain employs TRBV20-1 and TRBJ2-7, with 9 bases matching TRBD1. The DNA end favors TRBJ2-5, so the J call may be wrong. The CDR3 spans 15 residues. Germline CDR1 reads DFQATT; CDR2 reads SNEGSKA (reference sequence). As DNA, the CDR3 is TGCAGTGCTTCGCCTGGGGACAGGGTGTATGAGACCCAGTACTTC. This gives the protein CSASPGDRVYETQYF.

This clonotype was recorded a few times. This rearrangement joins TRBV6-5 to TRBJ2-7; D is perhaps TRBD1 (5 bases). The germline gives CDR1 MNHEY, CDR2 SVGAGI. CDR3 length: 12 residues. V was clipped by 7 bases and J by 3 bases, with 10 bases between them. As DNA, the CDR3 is TGTGCCAGCATGACGGACAACTACGAGCAGTACTTC. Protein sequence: CASMTDNYEQYF.

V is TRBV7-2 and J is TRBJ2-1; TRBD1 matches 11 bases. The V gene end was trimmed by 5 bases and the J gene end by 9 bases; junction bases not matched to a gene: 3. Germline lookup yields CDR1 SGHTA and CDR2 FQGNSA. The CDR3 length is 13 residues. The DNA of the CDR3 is TGTGCCAGCAGCCCCGGACAGGGGGCTGAGCAGTTCTTC. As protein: CASSPGQGAEQFF.

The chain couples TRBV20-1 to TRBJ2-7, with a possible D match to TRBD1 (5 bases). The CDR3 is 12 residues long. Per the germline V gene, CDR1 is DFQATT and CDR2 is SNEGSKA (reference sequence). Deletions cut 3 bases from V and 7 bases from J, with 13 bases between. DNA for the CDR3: TGCAGTGCTAGTCGGTGGGGCAATGAGCAGTACTTC. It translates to CSASRWGNEQYF.

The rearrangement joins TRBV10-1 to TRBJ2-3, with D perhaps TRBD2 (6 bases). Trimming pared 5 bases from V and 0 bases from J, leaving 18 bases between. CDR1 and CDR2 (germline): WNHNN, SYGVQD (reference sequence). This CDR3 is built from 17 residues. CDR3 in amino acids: CASSRGSGTVSTDTQYF. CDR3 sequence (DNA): TGCGCCAGCAGTCGGGGGTCCGGGACGGTGAGCACAGATACGCAGTATTTT.

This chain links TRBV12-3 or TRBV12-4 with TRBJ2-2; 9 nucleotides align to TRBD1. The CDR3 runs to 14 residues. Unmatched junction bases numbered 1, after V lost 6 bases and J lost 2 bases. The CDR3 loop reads CASRGQGNTGELFF. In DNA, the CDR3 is TGTGCCAGCAGGGGACAGGGAAACACCGGGGAGCTGTTTTTT.

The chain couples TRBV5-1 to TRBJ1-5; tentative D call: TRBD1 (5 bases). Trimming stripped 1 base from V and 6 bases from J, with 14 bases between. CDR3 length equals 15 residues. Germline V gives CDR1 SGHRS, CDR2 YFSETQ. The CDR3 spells CASSLLPRDGQPQHF. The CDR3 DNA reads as TGCGCCAGCAGCTTGTTACCAAGGGACGGTCAGCCCCAGCATTTT.

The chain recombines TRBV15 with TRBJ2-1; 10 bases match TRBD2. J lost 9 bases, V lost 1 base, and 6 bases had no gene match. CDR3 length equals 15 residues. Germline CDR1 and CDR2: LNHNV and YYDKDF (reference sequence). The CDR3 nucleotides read TGTGCCACCAGCAGAGCTCTAGCGGGAGTGGTTGAGCAGTTCTTC. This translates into CATSRALAGVVEQFF. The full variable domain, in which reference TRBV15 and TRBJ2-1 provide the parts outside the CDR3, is DAMVIQNPRYQVTQFGKPVTLSCSQTLNHNVMYWYQQKSSQAPKLLFHYYDKDFNNEADTPDNFQSRRPNTSFCFLDIRSPGLGDTAMYLCATSRALAGVVEQFFGPGTRLTVL.

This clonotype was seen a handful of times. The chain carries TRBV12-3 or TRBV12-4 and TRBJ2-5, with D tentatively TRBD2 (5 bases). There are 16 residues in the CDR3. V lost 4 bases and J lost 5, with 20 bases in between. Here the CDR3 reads CASSWGLEGRLETQYF. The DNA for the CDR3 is TGTGCCAGCAGTTGGGGTCTAGAGGGTCGGTTGGAGACCCAGTACTTC.

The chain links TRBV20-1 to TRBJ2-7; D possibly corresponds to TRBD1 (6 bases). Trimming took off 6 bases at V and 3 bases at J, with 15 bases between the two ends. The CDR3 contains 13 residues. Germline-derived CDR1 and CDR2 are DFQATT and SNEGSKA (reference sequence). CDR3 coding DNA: TGCAGTGCGGGGATTCAGGGGTTCTACGAGCAGTACTTC. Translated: CSAGIQGFYEQYF.

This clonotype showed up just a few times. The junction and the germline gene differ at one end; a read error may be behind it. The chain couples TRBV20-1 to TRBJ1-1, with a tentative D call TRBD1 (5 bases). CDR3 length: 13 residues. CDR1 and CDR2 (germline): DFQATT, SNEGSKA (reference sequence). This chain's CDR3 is CSARPRVNAEAFF. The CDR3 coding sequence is TGCAGTGCTAGACCCAGGGTGAACGCTGAAGCTTTCTTT.

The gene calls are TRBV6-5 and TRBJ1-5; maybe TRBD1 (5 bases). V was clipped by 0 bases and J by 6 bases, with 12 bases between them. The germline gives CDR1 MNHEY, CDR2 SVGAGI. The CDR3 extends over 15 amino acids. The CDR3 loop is CASSYSGEGGQPQHF. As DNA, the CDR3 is TGTGCCAGCAGTTACTCGGGGGAGGGAGGTCAGCCCCAGCATTTT.